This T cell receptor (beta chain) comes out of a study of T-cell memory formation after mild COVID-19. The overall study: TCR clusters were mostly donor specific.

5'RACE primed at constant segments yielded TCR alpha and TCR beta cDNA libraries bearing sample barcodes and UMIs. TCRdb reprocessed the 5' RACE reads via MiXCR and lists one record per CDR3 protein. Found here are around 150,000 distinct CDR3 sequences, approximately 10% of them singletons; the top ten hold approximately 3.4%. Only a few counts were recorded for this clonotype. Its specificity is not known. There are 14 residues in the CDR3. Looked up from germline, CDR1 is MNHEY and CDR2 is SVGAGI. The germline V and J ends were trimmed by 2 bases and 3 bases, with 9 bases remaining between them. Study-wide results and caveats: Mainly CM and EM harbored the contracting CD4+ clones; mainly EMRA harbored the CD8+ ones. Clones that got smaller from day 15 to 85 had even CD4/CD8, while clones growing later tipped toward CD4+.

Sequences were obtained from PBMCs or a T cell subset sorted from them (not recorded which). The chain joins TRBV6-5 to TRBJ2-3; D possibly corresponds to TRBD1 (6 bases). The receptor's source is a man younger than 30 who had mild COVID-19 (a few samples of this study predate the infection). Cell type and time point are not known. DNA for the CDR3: TGTGCCAGCAGTTACGTGGACAGTACAGATACGCAGTATTTT. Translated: CASSYVDSTDTQYF.